This T cell receptor beta chain derives from a study of blood T cell repertoires in COVID-19. Study summary: The samples span acute and convalescent COVID-19 from the United States, Italy and Spain. Nucleic acid was either cDNA or gDNA, and it came from T cells, B-cell-depleted T cells, or PBMCs.

In the original workflow: Amplification with reference gene primers provided the estimates of nucleated cell counts. The method was immunoSEQ multiplex PCR; TCRdb's version includes in-frame clones alone and lacks a portion of them. The DNA was the basis for D and trimming; V, J and clone size are from that table. The repertoire has fewer than 80,000 clones, more than 75% of them found once; the top ten carry roughly a fifth. This CDR3 spans 15 amino acids. Germline V gene data show CDR1 as SGDLS and CDR2 as YYNGEE. V dropped 2 bases and J dropped 1 base, with 11 bases sitting between them. The chain links TRBV9 to TRBJ2-3, with D perhaps matching TRBD2 (6 bases). The sequencing sample was made of peripheral blood. This TCR derives from a human donor in a cohort sampled during active COVID-19. CDR3 region: CASSVSAGRTDTQYF. CDR3 coding DNA: TGTGCCAGCAGCGTCAGTGCGGGACGCACAGATACGCAGTATTTT.